The rows below give T cell receptor beta chains drawn from one sample of a study of T cells in Graves' hyperthyroidism and ophthalmopathy. A single record per CDR3 protein comes from TCRdb applying MiXCR to the multiplex PCR reads. The sample lists 550,000 to 800,000 distinct CDR3 sequences; roughly a sixth were seen once. Sequenced sample: blood. The receptors derive from a man in his forties or fifties with Graves' hyperthyroidism. Each CDR3 is given with its conserved first and last residue. The D gene is left open where the match is weak. Rows give clone size only sometimes, using once, few, many, or a class for an expanded clone.

D gene	clone size	V gene	J gene	CDR3 DNA	CDR3 protein
TRBD2	NA	TRBV5-4	TRBJ2-2	TGTGCCAGCAGCACTATTGCGGCTAGCGGGTATGGGGAGCTGTTTTTT	CASSTIAASGYGELFF
NA	many	TRBV27	TRBJ2-7	TGTGCCAGCAGTTTATCTGGTGTCCAGATCTACGAGCAGTACTTC	CASSLSGVQIYEQYF
TRBD1	few	TRBV5-1	TRBJ1-1	TGCGCCAGCAGCTTGTCTTCCCAGGGGGTGAACACTGAAGCTTTCTTT	CASSLSSQGVNTEAFF
NA	many	TRBV27	TRBJ1-2	TGTGCCAGCAGACAATTAGGAGAGTTTGACTACACCTTC	CASRQLGEFDYTF
NA	few	TRBV7-2	TRBJ2-3	TGTGCCAGCAGCCTAGGGACATTGCCCACAGATACGCAGTATTTT	CASSLGTLPTDTQYF
TRBD1	many	TRBV20-1	TRBJ1-3	TGCAGTGCTAGAGTAGACAGGGGTGGAAACACCATATATTTT	CSARVDRGGNTIYF
TRBD1	NA	TRBV24-1	TRBJ2-3	TGTGCCACCACCGGGACAGGCTCGTCAGATACGCAGTATTTT	CATTGTGSSDTQYF
TRBD1	few	TRBV6-2/TRBV6-3	TRBJ2-1	TGTGCCAGCAGTAATTACAGGGGAAATGAGCAGTTCTTC	CASSNYRGNEQFF
NA	many	TRBV7-9	TRBJ2-1	TGTGCCAGCACCCCGGAGCAGGGCTTATCCTACAATGAGCAGTTCTTC	CASTPEQGLSYNEQFF
TRBD2	many	TRBV7-2	TRBJ2-7	TGTGCCAGCAGCTTTTCAGCGGGAGGGTGGTACGAGCAGTACTTC	CASSFSAGGWYEQYF
NA	NA	TRBV27	TRBJ2-7	TGTGCCAGCAGTTATCAGGGTTCTGGGGAGCAGTACTTC	CASSYQGSGEQYF
NA	many	TRBV24-1	TRBJ2-1	TGTGCCACCAGTGACCGGGACTCCTACAATGAGCAGTTCTTC	CATSDRDSYNEQFF
TRBD2	NA	TRBV3-1	TRBJ2-7	TGTGCCAGAAGCCCCGCTAGCGGTTCCTACGAGCAATACTTC	CARSPASGSYEQYF
TRBD2	many	TRBV28	TRBJ2-5	TGTGCCAGTTCCACGGGACTAGCGGGCCAAGAGACCCAGTACTTC	CASSTGLAGQETQYF
NA	NA	TRBV7-9	TRBJ2-7	TGTGCCAGCAGCTCACAACAGAGGCAGTACTTC	CASSSQQRQYF
TRBD2	NA	TRBV6-5	TRBJ2-2	TGTGCCAGCAGTTCGACCTCCGGGACTAGCGACGTGGAGCTGTTTTTT	CASSSTSGTSDVELFF
TRBD1	many	TRBV20-1	TRBJ2-2	TGCAGTGCTAGTGGCCAGGGGGCTAGCGGGGAGCTGTTTTTT	CSASGQGASGELFF
TRBD2	few	TRBV20-1	TRBJ2-1	TGCAGTGCTAGAAGACTAGCCGATAGCTCCTACAATGAGCAGTTCTTC	CSARRLADSSYNEQFF
TRBD2	NA	TRBV3-1	TRBJ2-1	TGTGCCAGCACACTAGCGAACACCTACAATGAGCAGTTCTTC	CASTLANTYNEQFF
TRBD1	NA	TRBV15	TRBJ1-4	TGTGCCACCAGCGACAGGGGTACCGAAAAACTGTTTTTT	CATSDRGTEKLFF
NA	many	TRBV12-5	TRBJ2-1	TGTGCTAGTGGTTTGACAGGCCTTGAAGAGCAGTTCTTC	CASGLTGLEEQFF
NA	many	TRBV3-1	TRBJ2-6	TGTGCCAGCAGTCAGGGCTCTGGGGCCAACGTCCTGACTTTC	CASSQGSGANVLTF
NA	few	TRBV19	TRBJ1-5	TGTGCCAGTAGTTCTTACGCAGGGGTCAGCAATCAGCCCCAGCATTTT	CASSSYAGVSNQPQHF
NA	few	TRBV18	TRBJ1-1	TGTGCCAGCTCACAACTCCCTCCTGACACTGAAGCTTTCTTT	CASSQLPPDTEAFF
NA	many	TRBV2	TRBJ2-1	TGTGCCAGCAGTAACCCGGGAACTGGCATCCATGAGCAGTTCTTC	CASSNPGTGIHEQFF
NA	many	TRBV19	TRBJ1-1	TGTGCCAGTAGTACCCTACAACGGAACACTGAAGCTTTCTTT	CASSTLQRNTEAFF
NA	many	TRBV2	TRBJ2-2	TGTGCCAGCAGTGAAATGGGGAACACCGGGGAGCTGTTTTTT	CASSEMGNTGELFF
TRBD1	NA	TRBV7-9	TRBJ2-2	TGTGCCAGCAGATTCGAAAGGGGGCGCGGACCCGGGGAGCTGTTTTTT	CASRFERGRGPGELFF
NA	many	TRBV12-3/TRBV12-4	TRBJ1-2	TGTGCCAGCAGGCCGTCCGGCGTCTATGGCTACACCTTC	CASRPSGVYGYTF
NA	many	TRBV12-3/TRBV12-4	TRBJ2-5	TGTGCCAGCAGTCCCAAGGTTTGGAAAGAGACCCAGTACTTC	CASSPKVWKETQYF
TRBD2	many	TRBV12-3/TRBV12-4	TRBJ2-5	TGTGCCAGCAGTTTCGCGTTAGGGACTAGCGGTGAGACCCAGTACTTC	CASSFALGTSGETQYF